This passage covers 24 T cell receptor beta chains from one sample sequenced in a study of T cell repertoires in cytomegalovirus infection (dated by TCRdb to the late 2010s). No antigens are known for them. The sequencing machine was an Illumina HiSeq 1500. TCRdb reprocessing: public reads trimmed at Q25 with fastp, clones called with MiXCR, in-frame beta chains kept. All rows with the same CDR3 protein become a single entry with the most common DNA and genes. This sample gives some 800,000 distinct CDR3 sequences in total; less than 35% of them show up just once. Together, the top ten hold 9.5% to 15% of the sample. This specimen's treatment or condition label, interpreted: in vitro stimulation with specific CMV peptide epitopes to enrich CMV-specific T cells. The input for sequencing was cultured CD8+ T cells from PBMCs, taken from culture after CMV antigen stimulation. The source is a human donor in good health (CMV status not recorded). Some clones in this sample may be carry-over from other donors' samples.

This chain joins TRBV6-2 or TRBV6-3 and TRBJ1-1, with D unclear. Deletions cut 8 bases from V and 4 bases from J, with 14 bases between. CDR3 length: 13 residues. Looked up from germline, CDR1 is MNHEY and CDR2 is SVGEGT. CDR3 bases: TGTGCCAGCGTTGAAACATGGGCCACTGAAGCTTTCTTT. Its translation: CASVETWATEAFF.

V gene TRBV15 combines with J gene TRBJ2-7, with TRBD1 matching 7 bases. V shed 1 base, J shed 2 bases, and the junction held 5 bases outside the gene matches. The CDR3 extends over 15 amino acids. Germline V gives CDR1 LNHNV, CDR2 YYDKDF (reference sequence). The chain's CDR3 is CATSRGTGGPYEQYF. The CDR3 nucleotides are TGTGCCACCAGCAGAGGGACAGGCGGTCCCTACGAGCAGTACTTC.

This clonotype was picked up many times. The rearrangement uses TRBV7-8 and TRBJ2-7; unclear D gene. There are 14 residues in the CDR3. V dropped 5 bases and J dropped 2 bases, with 13 bases sitting between them. CDR1 and CDR2 (germline): SGHVS, FQNEAQ. CDR3 sequence reads: CASSTSTATYEQYF. CDR3 DNA: TGTGCCAGCAGCACCTCGACGGCCACCTACGAGCAGTACTTC.

The rearrangement links TRBV28 to TRBJ1-2; perhaps TRBD1 as D (6 bases). This CDR3 has 16 amino acids. V gave up 5 bases and J gave up 7 bases, with 23 bases separating them. CDR1 is MDHEN and CDR2 is SYDVKM in the germline V gene. The CDR3 nucleotides read TGTGCCAGCAGTGTCTTTATTAACTACAGGGTCGTTGGCTACACCTTC. Protein product: CASSVFINYRVVGYTF.

The gene calls are TRBV27 and TRBJ1-5; 7 bases agree with TRBD1. The CDR3 is 13 residues long. With 8 bases clipped from V and 4 bases from J, the junction kept 5 bases outside the gene matches. Germline assignment: CDR1 MNHEY and CDR2 SMNVEV (reference sequence). CDR3 nucleotides: TGTGCCAGCGGAGACAGGGTGAATCAGCCCCAGCATTTT. It encodes CASGDRVNQPQHF.

V usage is TRBV6-2 or TRBV6-3 and J usage is TRBJ1-1; D gene unclear. The CDR3 has 12 amino acids. Trimming removed 11 bases from V and 4 bases from J, with 14 bases in between. CDR1 is MNHEY and CDR2 is SVGEGT in the germline V gene. As DNA, the CDR3 is TGTGCCCAACATCCGGGTGGCACTGAAGCTTTCTTT. The encoded protein is CAQHPGGTEAFF.

This clonotype has just a few counts. The chain couples TRBV7-9 to TRBJ1-2; D uncertain. CDR3 length: 16 residues. Trimming removed 0 bases at V and 4 bases at J, with 15 bases between. Per germline, CDR1 SEHNR and CDR2 FQNEAQ (reference sequence). CDR3 region: CASSLAQEFGIYGYTF. The CDR3 region has the DNA TGTGCCAGCAGCTTAGCGCAGGAGTTCGGAATCTATGGCTACACCTTC.

This rearrangement joins TRBV7-6 to TRBJ2-3, with D unclear. The CDR3 has 15 amino acids. Germline V gene sequence: CDR1 SGHVS, CDR2 FNYEAQ. Deletions cut 5 bases from V and 5 bases from J, with 17 bases between. CDR3 bases: TGTGCCAGCAGCCGTACCGGGCCTCTGGGAGATACGCAGTATTTT. This encodes CASSRTGPLGDTQYF. The whole variable domain, remainder taken from reference TRBV7-6 and TRBJ2-3, is GAGVSQSPRYKVTKRGQDVALRCDPISGHVSLYWYRQALGQGPEFLTYFNYEAQQDKSGLPNDRFSAERPEGSISTLTIQRTEQRDSAMYRCASSRTGPLGDTQYFGPGTRLTVL.

This clonotype was recorded at least ten times. The chain is built from TRBV7-2 and TRBJ2-7; D gene unclear. The V gene lost 1 base and the J gene lost 7 bases, with 17 bases spanning the gap. CDR1 is SGHTA, CDR2 FQGNSA, per germline. This CDR3 region has 15 residues. Here the CDR3 reads CASSLEALREREQYV. CDR3 coding DNA: TGTGCCAGCAGCTTAGAGGCCCTGAGAGAGAGGGAGCAGTACGTC.

At least ten counts were recorded for this clonotype. The chain links TRBV7-2 to TRBJ2-3; no reliable D call. Germline V gene data show CDR1 as SGHTA and CDR2 as FQGNSA. The CDR3 is 13 amino acids. Trimming removed 4 bases from V and 0 bases from J, with 5 bases in between. This CDR3 is CASSWGSTDTQYF. CDR3 coding DNA: TGTGCCAGCAGCTGGGGTAGCACAGATACGCAGTATTTT.

This clonotype appeared many times. The rearrangement joins TRBV7-9 to TRBJ1-5, with D maybe TRBD1 (5 bases). CDR1 is SEHNR and CDR2 is FQNEAQ in the germline V gene (reference sequence). V was shortened by 4 bases and J by 3 bases, with 13 bases between the two germline ends. CDR3 length equals 15 residues. The CDR3 spells CASSSTDAINQPQHF. In DNA form, the CDR3 reads TGTGCCAGCAGCTCGACAGACGCTATCAATCAGCCCCAGCATTTT.

Details on this clonotype: The germline gene is not matched at one end of the junction; a read error may be the cause. This chain connects TRBV4-1 to TRBJ2-3, with 10 bases fitting TRBD1. Germline V lookup: CDR1 MGHRA, CDR2 YSYEKL. CDR3 length: 17 amino acids. CDR3 protein: CASSLHPGQGEADTQYF. The CDR3 region has the DNA TGTGCCAGCAGCCTTCACCCAGGACAGGGGGAAGCAGATACGCAGTATTTT.

This clonotype occurred once. DNA for the CDR3: TGTGCCAGTAGTAAGACAGGGCGGGATGAAAAACTGTTTTTT. It yields the protein CASSKTGRDEKLFF. V usage is TRBV19 and J usage is TRBJ1-4; 7 positions match TRBD1. Looked up from germline, CDR1 is LNHDA and CDR2 is SQIVND (reference sequence). V shed 4 bases, J shed 6 bases, and the junction held 5 bases outside the gene matches. CDR3 length: 14 amino acids. The whole variable domain, remainder taken from reference TRBV19 and TRBJ1-4, is DGGITQSPKYLFRKEGQNVTLSCEQNLNHDAMYWYRQDPGQGLRLIYYSQIVNDFQKGDIAEGYSVSREKKESFPLTVTSAQKNPTAFYLCASSKTGRDEKLFFGSGTQLSVL.

The CDR3 DNA follows: TGTGCCAGCAGCTTAGGGGGGCATGGCCTGACTTTC. Translated: CASSLGGHGLTF. The gene calls are TRBV7-6 and TRBJ2-6, with D possibly being TRBD1 (6 bases). The CDR3 has 12 residues. Germline V gene lookup returns CDR1 SGHVS and CDR2 FNYEAQ. V was cut by 1 base and J by 15 bases, with 10 bases left in between.

J is TRBJ1-1 and V is TRBV12-3 or TRBV12-4; D remains unclear. The length of the CDR3 is 17 residues. The V and J ends lost 6 bases and 0 bases respectively, with 20 bases between them. The CDR3 region is CASRTRTGPRMNTEAFF. In DNA form, the CDR3 reads TGTGCCAGCAGAACGCGGACCGGGCCCCGTATGAACACTGAAGCTTTCTTT.

The sample holds a few counts of this clonotype. The CDR3 sequence: CATWNTEAFF. The CDR3 coding sequence is TGTGCCACTTGGAACACTGAAGCTTTCTTT. V usage is TRBV6-6 and J usage is TRBJ1-1; D is unclear. This CDR3 is built from 10 residues. Germline loops: CDR1 MNHNY, CDR2 SVGAGI (reference sequence). The germline V and J ends were trimmed by 10 bases and 1 base, with 4 bases remaining between them.

The rearrangement uses TRBV20-1 and TRBJ2-1; D is perhaps TRBD1 or TRBD2 (5 bases each). The CDR3 runs 14 residues. Germline CDR1 reads DFQATT; CDR2 reads SNEGSKA (reference sequence). V dropped 3 bases and J dropped 5 bases, with 14 bases sitting between them. CDR3 DNA sequence: TGCAGTGCTAGGGACGCTAGAGGGGACAATGAGCAGTTCTTC. It translates to CSARDARGDNEQFF.

The chain combines TRBV27 with TRBJ2-3; TRBD2 matches at 14 bases. Germline V lookup: CDR1 MNHEY, CDR2 SMNVEV (reference sequence). This CDR3 has 18 amino acids. V lost 6 bases, J lost 0 bases, and 8 bases stayed unmatched. The CDR3 sequence: CASSEGLAGVSSTDTQYF. CDR3 nucleotides: TGTGCCAGCAGCGAGGGACTAGCGGGGGTCTCTAGCACAGATACGCAGTATTTT.

The chain links TRBV29-1 to TRBJ2-2; D may match TRBD1 or TRBD2 (5 bases each). Germline CDR1 and CDR2: SQVTM and ANQGSEA. Trimming left V 7 bases short and J 3 bases short, with 9 bases between. CDR3 size: 12 residues. CDR3 nucleotides: TGCAGCGCGGTGGGGGACACCGGGGAGCTGTTTTTT. Its translation: CSAVGDTGELFF.

In this sample, this clonotype turned up a few times. The rearrangement joins TRBV19 to TRBJ1-1, with TRBD1 matching 9 bases. Germline trimming cut 6 bases from V and 5 bases from J; bases unmatched to any gene: 7. The CDR3 length is 14 residues. Germline CDR1 and CDR2: LNHDA and SQIVND (reference sequence). The CDR3 protein is CASSPQGAWTEAFF. The CDR3 nucleotides are TGTGCCAGTAGCCCACAGGGGGCTTGGACTGAAGCTTTCTTT.

This clonotype was detected a few times. The V gene is TRBV15, the J gene TRBJ1-5; D is unresolved. Per the germline V gene, CDR1 is LNHNV and CDR2 is YYDKDF (reference sequence). V was shortened by 0 bases and J by 1 base, with 13 bases between the two germline ends. This CDR3 has 17 amino acids. The CDR3 loop is CATSRDPLGGSNQPQHF. CDR3 nucleotides: TGTGCCACCAGCAGAGACCCACTAGGAGGAAGCAATCAGCCCCAGCATTTT.

This clonotype was detected many times. The chain joins TRBV12-3 or TRBV12-4 to TRBJ2-3; 7 positions agree with TRBD1. V was clipped by 6 bases and J by 1 base; unmatched bases: 4. The CDR3 is made up of 14 amino acids. The CDR3 protein is CASSQGVGTDTQYF. The CDR3 DNA is TGTGCCAGCAGCCAGGGGGTGGGCACAGATACGCAGTATTTT.

Remarks on this clonotype: At one boundary the junction diverges from the germline segment, which might be a read error. This chain connects TRBV4-1 to TRBJ1-6; TRBD1 might be the D (5 bases). This CDR3 is 20 amino acids long. Germline-derived CDR1 and CDR2 are MGHRA and YSYEKL. The CDR3 DNA sequence: TGTGCCAGCAGCCAAGATCCAAGGGTGGCAGGGAGGAACTATAATTCACCCCTCCACTTT. Amino acid sequence: CASSQDPRVAGRNYNSPLHF.

The DNA of the CDR3 is TGTGCCACTCAGGGGACAGACTTCTTTAACTATGGCTACACCTTC. This encodes CATQGTDFFNYGYTF. The chain recombines TRBV10-3 with TRBJ1-2, with TRBD1 matching over 7 bases. From germline, CDR1 is ENHRY and CDR2 SYGVKD. V dropped 10 bases and J dropped 1; count of bases not matched to a gene: 12. This CDR3 has 15 amino acids.